This record covers a single TCR beta chain. What it binds is not known. The PCR made use of 60 Vbeta and 13 Jbeta primers. Assay: immunoSEQ multiplex PCR; the TCRdb copy retains only in-frame clones and omits some. The repertoire includes about 180,000 clones, 65% to 80% of them detected once, and 2.5% sits in the top ten. The CDR3 is 16 residues long. Germline V gene sequence: CDR1 MGHRA, CDR2 YSYEKL. The V segment lost 4 bases and the J segment 4 bases; nucleotides outside the gene matches: 6. The source of the sample is a study of cytomegalovirus exposure and HLA in healthy donors. In the study overall: The roughly 100 million unique TCR beta sequences, from roughly 170 million T cells, were found by an earlier analysis. Overall study results and limits: Later analysis revealed greater clonal expansion in HLA-associated TCR beta chains than in equally common others. Sequencing likely generated an artifact that appeared as a cluster of highly shared sequence variants.

Sequencing input: PBMCs. The receptor's source is a young woman in good health and CMV-seropositive. The V and J genes are TRBV4-1 and TRBJ2-6, with 8 nucleotides matching TRBD2. This chain's CDR3 is CASSRIAGLGANVLTF. Here the CDR3 DNA reads TGCGCCAGCAGCCGAATAGCGGGGCTAGGGGCCAACGTCCTGACTTTC.